This TCR beta chain was identified in a study of OX40 agonist ivuxolimab in advanced cancers. Whole-study context: Under the entry rules, prior anti-PD-1, anti-PD-L1 or anti-CTLA-4 therapy was allowed, and about 40% had some.

Concerning this clone: Antigen unknown.

Overall study findings and caveats: Patients with a partial response at 0.1-3.0 mg/kg had among the lowest clonal expansion.

The CDR3 is 15 residues long. CDR1 and CDR2 (germline): SGHVS, FQNEAQ. V was trimmed by 5 bases and J by 6 bases, leaving 14 bases between them. Data came from immunoSEQ multiplex PCR; TCRdb stores just in-frame clones and leaves some out. Among nearly 80,000 clones, almost 85% were seen once, and the ten largest hold roughly 25%. This TCR was sampled from an adult with an advanced solid tumor such as melanoma, head and neck, liver or kidney cancer. This sample comprised CD4+ or CD8+ T cells sorted from blood, obtained in a trial of the OX40 agonist ivuxolimab. The chain carries TRBV7-8 and TRBJ1-6, with D possibly TRBD1 on 5 matching bases. CDR3: CASSLRGAGNSPLHF. DNA for the CDR3: TGTGCCAGCAGCCTGCGAGGGGCCGGTAATTCACCCCTCCACTTT.